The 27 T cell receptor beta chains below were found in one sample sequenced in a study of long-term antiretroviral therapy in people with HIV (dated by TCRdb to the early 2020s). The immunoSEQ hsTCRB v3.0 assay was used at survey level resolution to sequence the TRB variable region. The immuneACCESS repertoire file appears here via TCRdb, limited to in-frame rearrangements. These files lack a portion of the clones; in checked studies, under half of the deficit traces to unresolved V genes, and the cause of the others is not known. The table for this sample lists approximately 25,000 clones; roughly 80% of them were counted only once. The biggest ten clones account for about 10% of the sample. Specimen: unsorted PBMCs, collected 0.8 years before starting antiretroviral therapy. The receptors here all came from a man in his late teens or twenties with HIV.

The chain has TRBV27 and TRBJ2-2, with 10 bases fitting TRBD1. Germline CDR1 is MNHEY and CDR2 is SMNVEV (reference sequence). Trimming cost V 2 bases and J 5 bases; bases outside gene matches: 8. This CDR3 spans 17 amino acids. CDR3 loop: CASSLRPGQGGTGELFF. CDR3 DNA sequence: TGTGCCAGCAGTTTACGGCCAGGACAGGGGGGTACCGGGGAGCTGTTTTTT.

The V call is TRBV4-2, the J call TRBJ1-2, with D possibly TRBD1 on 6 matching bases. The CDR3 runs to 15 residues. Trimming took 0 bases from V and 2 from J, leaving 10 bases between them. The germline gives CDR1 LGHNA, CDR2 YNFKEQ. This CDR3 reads CASSQETGLNYGYTF. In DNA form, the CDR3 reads TGTGCCAGCAGCCAAGAAACAGGGCTCAACTATGGCTACACCTTC.

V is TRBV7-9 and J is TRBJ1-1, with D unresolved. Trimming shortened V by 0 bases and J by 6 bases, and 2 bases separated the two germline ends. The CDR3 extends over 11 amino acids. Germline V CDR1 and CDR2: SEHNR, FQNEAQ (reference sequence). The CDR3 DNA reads TGTGCCAGCAGCTTAGCGGCTGAAGCTTTCTTT. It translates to CASSLAAEAFF.

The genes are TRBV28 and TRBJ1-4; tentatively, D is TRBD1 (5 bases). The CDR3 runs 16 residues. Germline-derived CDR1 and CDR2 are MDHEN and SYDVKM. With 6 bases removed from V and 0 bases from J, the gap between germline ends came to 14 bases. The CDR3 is CASRVRGGATNEKLFF. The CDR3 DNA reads TGTGCCAGCAGAGTGAGGGGAGGGGCAACTAATGAAAAACTGTTTTTT.

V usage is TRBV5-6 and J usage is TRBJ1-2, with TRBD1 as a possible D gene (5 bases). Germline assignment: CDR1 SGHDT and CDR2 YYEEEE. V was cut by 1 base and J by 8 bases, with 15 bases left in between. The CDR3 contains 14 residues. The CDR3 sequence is CASSLMAGYIGYTF. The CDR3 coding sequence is TGTGCCAGCAGCTTGATGGCAGGGTACATCGGCTACACCTTC.

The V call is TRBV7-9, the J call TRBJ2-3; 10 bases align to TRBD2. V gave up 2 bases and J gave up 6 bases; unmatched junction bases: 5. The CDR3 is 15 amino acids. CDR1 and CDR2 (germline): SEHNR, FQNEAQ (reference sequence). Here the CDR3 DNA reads TGTGCCAGCAGCTTACGAGCGGGAGGGCCTGATACGCAGTATTTT. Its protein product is CASSLRAGGPDTQYF.

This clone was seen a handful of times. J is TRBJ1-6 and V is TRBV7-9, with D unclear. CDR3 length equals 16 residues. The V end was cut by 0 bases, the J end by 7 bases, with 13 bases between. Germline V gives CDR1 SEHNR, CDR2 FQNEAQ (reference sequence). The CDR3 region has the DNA TGTGCCAGCAGCTTAGCGTTAGCAACCCCCAATTCACCCCTCCACTTT. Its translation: CASSLALATPNSPLHF.

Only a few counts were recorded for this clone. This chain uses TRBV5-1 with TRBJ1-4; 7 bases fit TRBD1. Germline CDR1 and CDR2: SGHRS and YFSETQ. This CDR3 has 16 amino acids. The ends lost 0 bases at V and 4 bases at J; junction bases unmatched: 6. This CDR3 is CASSLERQGGNEKLFF. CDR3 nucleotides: TGCGCCAGCAGCTTGGAAAGACAGGGTGGTAATGAAAAACTGTTTTTT.

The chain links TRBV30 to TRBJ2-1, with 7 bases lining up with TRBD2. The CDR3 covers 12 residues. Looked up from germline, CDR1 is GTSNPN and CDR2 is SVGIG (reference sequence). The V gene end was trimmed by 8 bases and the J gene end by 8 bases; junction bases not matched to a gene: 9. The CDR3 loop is CAVIGLGYEQFF. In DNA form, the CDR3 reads TGTGCCGTAATCGGACTAGGGTATGAGCAGTTCTTC.

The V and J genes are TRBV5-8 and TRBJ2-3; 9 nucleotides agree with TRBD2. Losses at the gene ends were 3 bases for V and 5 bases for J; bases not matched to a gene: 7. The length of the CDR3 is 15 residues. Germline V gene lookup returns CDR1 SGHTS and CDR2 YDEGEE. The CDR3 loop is CASSYGLAFVDTQYF. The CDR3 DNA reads TGTGCCAGCAGCTACGGACTAGCGTTTGTAGATACGCAGTATTTT.

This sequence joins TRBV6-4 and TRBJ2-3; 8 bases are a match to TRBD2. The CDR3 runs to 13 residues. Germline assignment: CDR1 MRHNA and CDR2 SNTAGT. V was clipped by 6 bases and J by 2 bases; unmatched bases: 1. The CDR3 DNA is TGTGCCAGCAGCGGGGGGGCCACAGATACGCAGTATTTT. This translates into CASSGGATDTQYF.

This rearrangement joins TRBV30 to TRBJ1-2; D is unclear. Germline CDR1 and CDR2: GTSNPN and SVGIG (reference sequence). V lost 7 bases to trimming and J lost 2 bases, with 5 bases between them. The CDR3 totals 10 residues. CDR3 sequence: CASENYGYTF. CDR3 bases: TGTGCCTCAGAGAACTATGGCTACACCTTC.

As DNA, the CDR3 is TGTGCCAGCAGTGAATCGGTTATGATTCCCTACAATGAGCAGTTCTTC. Its protein is CASSESVMIPYNEQFF. The rearrangement uses TRBV2 and TRBJ2-1; D ambiguous. Per the germline V gene, CDR1 is SNHLY and CDR2 is FYNNEI. CDR3 length equals 16 residues. Trimming cost V 2 bases and J 2 bases, with 13 bases left between them.

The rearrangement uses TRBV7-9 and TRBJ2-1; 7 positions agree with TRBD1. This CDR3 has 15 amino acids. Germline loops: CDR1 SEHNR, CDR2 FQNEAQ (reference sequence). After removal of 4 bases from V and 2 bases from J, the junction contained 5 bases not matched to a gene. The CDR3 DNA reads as TGTGCCAGCAGCTCAGACAGGGACGCCTACAATGAGCAGTTCTTC. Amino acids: CASSSDRDAYNEQFF.

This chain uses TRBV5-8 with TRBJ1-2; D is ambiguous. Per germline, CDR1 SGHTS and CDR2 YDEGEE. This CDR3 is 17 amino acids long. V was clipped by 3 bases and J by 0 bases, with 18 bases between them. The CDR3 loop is CASSSYLRRKTNYGYTF. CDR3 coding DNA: TGTGCCAGCAGCTCGTACCTCCGGAGGAAAACTAACTATGGCTACACCTTC. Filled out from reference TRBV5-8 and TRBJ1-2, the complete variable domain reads EAGVTQSPTHLIKTRGQQATLRCSPISGHTSVYWYQQALGLGLQFLLWYDEGEERNRGNFPPRFSGRQFPNYSSELNVNALELEDSALYLCASSSYLRRKTNYGYTFGSGTRLTVV.

The CDR3 protein is CASSPPTSGTLEQFF. The CDR3 coding sequence is TGTGCCAGCAGCCCGCCGACTAGCGGGACTCTTGAGCAGTTCTTC. The chain has TRBV5-4 and TRBJ2-1; TRBD2 aligns across 11 bases. The CDR3 spans 15 residues. Unmatched junction bases numbered 9, after V lost 4 bases and J lost 9 bases. Germline CDR1 is SGHNT and CDR2 is YYREEE (reference sequence).

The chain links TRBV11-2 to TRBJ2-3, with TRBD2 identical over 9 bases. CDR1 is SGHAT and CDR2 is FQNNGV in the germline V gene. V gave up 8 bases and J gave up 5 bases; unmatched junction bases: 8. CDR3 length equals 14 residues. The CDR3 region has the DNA TGTGCCAGCCGTGAGGCGGGAGGGCGAGATACGCAGTATTTT. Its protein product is CASREAGGRDTQYF. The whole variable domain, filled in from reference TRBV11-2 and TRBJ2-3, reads EAGVAQSPRYKIIEKRQSVAFWCNPISGHATLYWYQQILGQGPKLLIQFQNNGVVDDSQLPKDRFSAERLKGVDSTLKIQPAKLEDSAVYLCASREAGGRDTQYFGPGTRLTVL.

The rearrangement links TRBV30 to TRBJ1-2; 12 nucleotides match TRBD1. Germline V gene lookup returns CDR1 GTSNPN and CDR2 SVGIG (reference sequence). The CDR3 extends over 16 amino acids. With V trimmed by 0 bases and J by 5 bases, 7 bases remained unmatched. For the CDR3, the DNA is TGTGCCTGGAGTGTACCGGGACAGGGGGCCCGATATGGCTACACCTTC. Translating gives CAWSVPGQGARYGYTF.

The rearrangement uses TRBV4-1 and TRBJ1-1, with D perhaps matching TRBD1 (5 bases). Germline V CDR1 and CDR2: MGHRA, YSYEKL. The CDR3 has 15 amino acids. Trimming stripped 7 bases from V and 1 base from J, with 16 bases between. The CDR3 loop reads CASTTRDGGNTEAFF. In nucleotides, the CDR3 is TGCGCCAGCACCACAAGGGACGGGGGGAACACTGAAGCTTTCTTT.

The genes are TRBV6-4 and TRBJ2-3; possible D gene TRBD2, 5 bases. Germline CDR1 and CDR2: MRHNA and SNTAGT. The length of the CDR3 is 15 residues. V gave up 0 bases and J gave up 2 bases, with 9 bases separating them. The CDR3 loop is CASSDSFGNTDTQYF. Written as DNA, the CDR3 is TGTGCCAGCAGTGACTCGTTCGGGAACACAGATACGCAGTATTTT.

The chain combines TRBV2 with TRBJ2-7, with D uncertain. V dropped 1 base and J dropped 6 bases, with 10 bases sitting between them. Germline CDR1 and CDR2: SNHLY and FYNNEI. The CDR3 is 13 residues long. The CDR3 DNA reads TGTGCCAGCAGTGAAGTCGGGCACCTCGAGCAGTACTTC. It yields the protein CASSEVGHLEQYF.

CDR3 amino acids: CASSSEGYYGYTF. CDR3 sequence (DNA): TGTGCCAGCAGCTCAGAGGGATACTATGGCTACACCTTC. The rearrangement joins TRBV7-2 to TRBJ1-2; D not certain. Germline CDR1 is SGHTA and CDR2 is FQGNSA. V gave up 4 bases and J gave up 3 bases, with 9 bases separating them. This CDR3 spans 13 amino acids.

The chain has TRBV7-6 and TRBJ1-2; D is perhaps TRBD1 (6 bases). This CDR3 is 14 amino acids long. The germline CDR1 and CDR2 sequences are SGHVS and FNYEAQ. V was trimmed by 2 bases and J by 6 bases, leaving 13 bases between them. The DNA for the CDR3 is TGTGCCAGCAGCTTATTTTCAGGGGATCATGGCTACACCTTC. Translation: CASSLFSGDHGYTF.

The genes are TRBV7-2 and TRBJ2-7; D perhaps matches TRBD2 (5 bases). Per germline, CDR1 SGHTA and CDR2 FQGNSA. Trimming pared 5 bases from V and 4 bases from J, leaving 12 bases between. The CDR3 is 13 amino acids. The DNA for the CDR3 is TGTGCCAGCAGCCCTAGCCGTTTTTACGAGCAGTACTTC. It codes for CASSPSRFYEQYF.

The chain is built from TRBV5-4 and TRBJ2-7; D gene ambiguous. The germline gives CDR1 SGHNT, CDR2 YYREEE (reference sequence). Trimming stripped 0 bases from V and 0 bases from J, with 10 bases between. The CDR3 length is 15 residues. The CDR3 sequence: CASSLDQRTSYEQYF. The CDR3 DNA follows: TGTGCCAGCAGCTTGGATCAGCGAACCTCCTACGAGCAGTACTTC.

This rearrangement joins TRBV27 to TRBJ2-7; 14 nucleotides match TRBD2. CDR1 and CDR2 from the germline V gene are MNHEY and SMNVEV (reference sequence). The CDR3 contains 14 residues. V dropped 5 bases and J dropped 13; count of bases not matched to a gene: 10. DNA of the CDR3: TGTGCCAGCAGTGCCGGGACTAGCGGGAGTCATTCATACTTC. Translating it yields CASSAGTSGSHSYF.

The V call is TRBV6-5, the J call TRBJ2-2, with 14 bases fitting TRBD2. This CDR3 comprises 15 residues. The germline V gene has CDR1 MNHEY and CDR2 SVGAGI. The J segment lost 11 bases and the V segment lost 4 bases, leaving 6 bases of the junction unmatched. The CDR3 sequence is CASSLTSGGAGELFF. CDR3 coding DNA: TGTGCCAGCAGTTTGACTAGCGGGGGGGCGGGTGAGCTGTTTTTT.